What follows describes a single T cell receptor beta chain. The data were taken from a study of T cell changes during pregnancy in multiple sclerosis. Germline V gene data show CDR1 as SGHAT and CDR2 as FQNNGV. This CDR3 is 15 amino acids long. The V and J ends lost 5 bases and 6 bases, in that order; junction bases with no gene match: 12. Assay used: immunoSEQ multiplex PCR; TCRdb lists only in-frame clones, some missing. The sample shows 100,000 or so clones, 94% of them seen only once. The chain carries TRBV11-2 and TRBJ2-5; 7 nucleotides match TRBD1. This sequence was found in a female donor in good health, enrolled as a control in a pregnancy study. The material sequenced was peripheral blood, taken after pregnancy. The CDR3 loop reads CASSPLDRNRQTQYF. In DNA form, the CDR3 reads TGTGCCAGCAGCCCCCTGGACAGGAATCGGCAGACCCAGTACTTC.